This T cell receptor (beta chain) came from a study of vaccination and CD4 T cells after COVID-19. With V trimmed by 0 bases and J by 1 base, 5 bases remained unmatched. The CDR3 totals 17 residues. CDR1 and CDR2 from the germline V gene are SGHNT and YYREEE (reference sequence). Study-wide results and limits: In median terms, SARS-CoV-2-reactive clonotypes went from about 20 to 38, a nonsignificant rise.

Treatment given: approximately nine-day PBMC culture with coronavirus spike peptide pools or control peptides (ViraFEST assay). From the unexposed donor, CD4+ T cells were collected ahead of the COVID-19 pandemic (2011-2018). Under the ViraFEST approach, antigen-specific T cells were expanded with peptide pools and TCRs subsequently sequenced. It was with roughly 10 IU/ml IL-2 and roughly 9.1 ug/ml peptide pools that roughly 2.2 million PBMCs per well were cultured. Days 3 and 7 were when half the medium was replaced with fresh IL-2 medium. Sequencing of cultured CD4+ T cell DNA used the Oncomine TCR Beta short-read assay. From cultured CD4+ T cells, genomic DNA was extracted. TCRdb re-derived calls from the PCR reads in MiXCR, one entry per CDR3 protein. This table holds over 8,500 distinct CDR3 sequences, 28% found once. As regards this clonotype: Its antigen is unknown.

This receptor was identified in a human donor in good health. This chain connects TRBV5-4 to TRBJ2-3, with 10 bases that match TRBD2. The sample taken for sequencing was CD4+ T cells from blood, cultured in vitro. In DNA, the CDR3 is TGTGCCAGCAGCTTGGGGTCTAGCGGGAGCCGCACAGATACGCAGTATTTT. Translated: CASSLGSSGSRTDTQYF.